This T cell receptor beta chain is drawn from a study of blood T cell repertoires in COVID-19. The overall study: Acute-phase and convalescent COVID-19 samples originated in the United States, Italy and Spain.

Using immunoSEQ multiplex PCR, the repertoire was profiled, and TCRdb retains in-frame clones only, with some absent. This table holds about 400,000 clones, 70% to 90% found once. Seattle's enrolled individuals joined amid active infection and were then monitored longitudinally. Sequenced material: peripheral blood. This receptor was obtained from a woman aged 60-70 years with COVID-19, enrolled during active disease.

This CDR3 reads CASSYSSWRGETQYF. The CDR3 DNA reads TGTGCCAGCAGTTACTCGTCGTGGAGGGGAGAGACCCAGTACTTC. The chain uses TRBV6-2 or TRBV6-3 and TRBJ2-5, with D possibly TRBD2 on 6 matching bases. The V end was cut by 0 bases, the J end by 4 bases, with 12 bases between. This CDR3 has 15 amino acids. Germline CDR1 MNHEY, CDR2 SVGEGT.